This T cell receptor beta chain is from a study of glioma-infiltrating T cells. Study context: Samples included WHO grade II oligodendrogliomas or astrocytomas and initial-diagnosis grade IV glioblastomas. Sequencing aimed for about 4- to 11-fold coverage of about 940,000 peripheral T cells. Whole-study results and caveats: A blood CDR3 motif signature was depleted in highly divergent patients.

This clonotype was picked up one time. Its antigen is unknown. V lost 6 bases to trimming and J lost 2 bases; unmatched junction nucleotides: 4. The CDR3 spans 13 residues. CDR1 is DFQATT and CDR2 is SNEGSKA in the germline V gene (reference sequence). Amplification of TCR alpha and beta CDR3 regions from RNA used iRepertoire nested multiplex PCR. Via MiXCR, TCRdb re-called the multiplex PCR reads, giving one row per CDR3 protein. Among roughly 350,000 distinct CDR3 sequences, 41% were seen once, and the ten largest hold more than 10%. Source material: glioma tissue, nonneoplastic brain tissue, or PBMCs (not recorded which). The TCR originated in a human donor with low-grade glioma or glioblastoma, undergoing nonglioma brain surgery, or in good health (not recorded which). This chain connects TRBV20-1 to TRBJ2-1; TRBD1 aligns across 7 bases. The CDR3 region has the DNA TGCAGTGCGAGACAGGGCCCCTACAATGAGCAGTTCTTC. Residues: CSARQGPYNEQFF.